Shown below are 19 T cell receptor beta chains from a single sample sequenced in a study of OX40 agonist ivuxolimab in advanced cancers. Only in-frame clones appear in the TCRdb table, and some are missing; sequencing was by immunoSEQ multiplex PCR. This sample has approximately 65,000 clones, with 87% found just once. Source: CD4+ or CD8+ T cells sorted from blood, taken in a trial of the OX40 agonist ivuxolimab. These receptors all stem from an adult with an advanced solid tumor such as melanoma, head and neck, liver or kidney cancer.

This clone was recorded once. The rearrangement links TRBV18 to TRBJ1-3; D gene unclear. The CDR3 covers 15 residues. Germline CDR1 reads KGHSH; CDR2 reads LQKENI. V gave up 3 bases and J gave up 0 bases, with 9 bases separating them. CDR3 sequence (DNA): TGTGCCAGCTCACCGATGGGTCGCTCTGGAAACACCATATATTTT. This sequence encodes CASSPMGRSGNTIYF.

The table lists this clone with a few counts. The rearrangement joins TRBV30 to TRBJ1-1; D call uncertain. Trimming stripped 1 base from V and 6 bases from J, with 12 bases between. This CDR3 region has 13 residues. CDR1 is GTSNPN and CDR2 is SVGIG in the germline V gene (reference sequence). The CDR3 DNA is TGTGCCTGGAGTGCCGGTATTAGCCCTGAAGCTTTCTTT. It codes for CAWSAGISPEAFF.

This clone was recorded only once. This chain connects TRBV6-1 to TRBJ1-2, with D perhaps matching TRBD1 (5 bases). Germline lookup yields CDR1 MNHNS and CDR2 SASEGT. V was trimmed by 2 bases and J by 5 bases, leaving 18 bases between them. This CDR3 contains 16 residues. The CDR3 sequence: CASSERGGPTSYGYTF. As DNA, the CDR3 is TGTGCCAGCAGTGAAAGGGGCGGGCCTACCTCGTATGGCTACACCTTC.

The rearrangement joins TRBV19 to TRBJ1-6, with a tentative D call TRBD1 (6 bases). This CDR3 contains 15 residues. Germline CDR1 reads LNHDA; CDR2 reads SQIVND (reference sequence). V was clipped by 6 bases and J by 0 bases, with 9 bases between them. The DNA for the CDR3 is TGTGCCAGTAGAACAGGGAGCTCCTATAATTCACCCCTCCACTTT. Amino acids: CASRTGSSYNSPLHF.

The rearrangement links TRBV5-6 to TRBJ1-1; 7 nucleotides agree with TRBD1. CDR3 length equals 12 residues. V shed 2 bases and J 8 bases; nucleotides not matched to a gene: 3. Germline CDR1 and CDR2: SGHDT and YYEEEE. The CDR3, as DNA: TGTGCCAGCAGCTTACCGGACAGGGAAGCTTTCTTT. This gives the protein CASSLPDREAFF.

The chain combines TRBV19 with TRBJ1-2; D is unclear. Germline CDR1 is LNHDA and CDR2 is SQIVND (reference sequence). Trimming took off 3 bases at V and 6 bases at J, with 11 bases between the two ends. The CDR3 consists of 13 residues. CDR3 region: CASSITRADGYTF. The CDR3 DNA follows: TGTGCCAGTAGTATCACGCGTGCCGATGGCTACACCTTC. The whole variable domain, remainder taken from reference TRBV19 and TRBJ1-2, is DGGITQSPKYLFRKEGQNVTLSCEQNLNHDAMYWYRQDPGQGLRLIYYSQIVNDFQKGDIAEGYSVSREKKESFPLTVTSAQKNPTAFYLCASSITRADGYTFGSGTRLTVV.

The chain links TRBV18 to TRBJ1-1, with a weak D call TRBD1 (5 bases). Germline assignment: CDR1 KGHSH and CDR2 LQKENI. Trimming shortened V by 6 bases and J by 1 base, and 9 bases separated the two germline ends. This CDR3 is built from 13 residues. CDR3 loop: CASSPTANTEAFF. As DNA, the CDR3 is TGTGCCAGCTCCCCGACAGCGAACACTGAAGCTTTCTTT.

This clone came up a few times. This chain connects TRBV4-1 to TRBJ1-5; perhaps TRBD1 as D (5 bases). CDR1 and CDR2 (germline): MGHRA, YSYEKL. Trimming left V 3 bases short and J 5 bases short, with 11 bases between. This CDR3 contains 14 residues. CDR3 region: CASSQGGEDQPQHF. Written as DNA, the CDR3 is TGCGCCAGCAGCCAGGGGGGGGAGGATCAGCCCCAGCATTTT.

The rearrangement uses TRBV4-2 and TRBJ2-7; D may be TRBD2 (7 bases). Germline V gene data show CDR1 as LGHNA and CDR2 as YNFKEQ. The germline V and J ends were trimmed by 0 bases and 0 bases, with 15 bases remaining between them. The CDR3 has 17 residues. DNA of the CDR3: TGTGCCAGCAGCCAAGATTGGCGGGGGCTTAGCTCCTACGAGCAGTACTTC. Amino acids: CASSQDWRGLSSYEQYF.

J is TRBJ2-7 and V is TRBV27; TRBD1 aligns across 7 bases. This CDR3 contains 16 residues. The V segment lost 3 bases and the J segment 0 bases; nucleotides outside the gene matches: 8. Germline assignment: CDR1 MNHEY and CDR2 SMNVEV (reference sequence). CDR3 region: CASSLLGTAPSYEQYF. The CDR3 DNA sequence: TGTGCCAGCAGTTTGCTTGGGACAGCCCCCTCCTACGAGCAGTACTTC.

The V call is TRBV5-1, the J call TRBJ1-5; D may be TRBD1 (6 bases). This CDR3 region has 16 residues. From germline, CDR1 is SGHRS and CDR2 YFSETQ. The V end lost 4 bases, the J end lost 0 bases, and 14 bases lay between the germline ends. For the CDR3, the DNA is TGCGCCAGCAGCCCAGTAGGGGGATCTAGCAATCAGCCCCAGCATTTT. Translated, it gives CASSPVGGSSNQPQHF.

The chain recombines TRBV4-1 with TRBJ2-4; D unresolved. Per germline, CDR1 MGHRA and CDR2 YSYEKL. V was shortened by 2 bases and J by 8 bases, with 13 bases between the two germline ends. The CDR3 is 14 residues long. The CDR3 region has the DNA TGCGCCAGCAGCCAACCCACGTCCAAGGACATTCAGTACTTC. Its protein product is CASSQPTSKDIQYF.

The CDR3 sequence: CASSELGQFTGELFF. The CDR3 nucleotides are TGTGCCAGCAGTGAACTGGGACAGTTCACCGGGGAGCTGTTTTTT. The V and J genes are TRBV25-1 and TRBJ2-2; the match to TRBD1 covers 7 bases. The CDR3 has 15 residues. Germline values: CDR1 MGHDK, CDR2 SYGVNS. Unmatched junction bases numbered 4, after V lost 2 bases and J lost 4 bases.

This clone occurred once. One junction end disagrees with the germline gene, perhaps due to a read error. The chain combines TRBV25-1 with TRBJ2-1; a possible D gene is TRBD2 (5 bases). This CDR3 comprises 12 residues. Germline assignment: CDR1 MGHDK and CDR2 SYGVNS. The CDR3 sequence: CASSDGVWKVVF. CDR3 DNA: TGTGCCAGCAGTGACGGGGTCTGGAAGGTGGTCTTC.

This rearrangement joins TRBV5-1 to TRBJ2-2; the match to TRBD2 covers 9 bases. The CDR3 totals 14 residues. CDR1 is SGHRS and CDR2 is YFSETQ in the germline V gene. Trimming took 8 bases from V and 0 from J; bases not matched to a gene: 2. The DNA for the CDR3 is TGCGCCAGTAGCGGGAGACCGAACACCGGGGAGCTGTTTTTT. It specifies CASSGRPNTGELFF. The full variable domain, rest sourced from reference TRBV5-1 and TRBJ2-2, is KAGVTQTPRYLIKTRGQQVTLSCSPISGHRSVSWYQQTPGQGLQFLFEYFSETQRNKGNFPGRFSGRQFSNSRSEMNVSTLELGDSALYLCASSGRPNTGELFFGEGSRLTVL.

This chain connects TRBV6-5 to TRBJ1-3; D is uncertain. V was trimmed by 2 bases and J by 4 bases, leaving 12 bases between them. Germline V gives CDR1 MNHEY, CDR2 SVGAGI. This CDR3 region has 15 residues. The CDR3 nucleotides are TGTGCCAGCAGTTACAACCCGGGCTTGGGAAACACCATATATTTT. It encodes CASSYNPGLGNTIYF.

This chain joins TRBV28 and TRBJ1-2, with D perhaps matching TRBD1 (5 bases). The CDR3 is 14 residues long. The V end was cut by 2 bases, the J end by 8 bases, with 15 bases between. Germline V gene lookup returns CDR1 MDHEN and CDR2 SYDVKM. The CDR3 DNA follows: TGTGCCAGCAGTTTAGTGGCAGGGCTGGGCGGCTACACCTTC. This gives the protein CASSLVAGLGGYTF.

This chain joins TRBV5-5 and TRBJ2-1; D gene ambiguous. Trimming pared 1 base from V and 5 bases from J, leaving 7 bases between. Germline CDR1 SGHKS, CDR2 YYEKEE (reference sequence). The CDR3 is 13 amino acids. In DNA form, the CDR3 reads TGTGCCAGCAGCTTGCCCAGAGACAATGAGCAGTTCTTC. Protein sequence: CASSLPRDNEQFF.

This clone was counted between two and nine times. This chain's CDR3 is CASRGTGGNSPLHF. CDR3 DNA: TGTGCCAGCAGGGGGACAGGGGGGAATTCACCCCTCCACTTT. The rearrangement uses TRBV2 and TRBJ1-6; TRBD1 matches 11 bases. The CDR3 sequence is 14 residues long. CDR1 SNHLY and CDR2 FYNNEI come from the germline V gene. The J segment lost 7 bases and the V segment lost 6 bases, leaving 2 bases of the junction unmatched. Based on the CDR3 plus reference TRBV2 and TRBJ1-6, the full variable domain is EPEVTQTPSHQVTQMGQEVILRCVPISNHLYFYWYRQILGQKVEFLVSFYNNEISEKSEIFDDQFSVERPDGSNFTLKIRSTKLEDSAMYFCASRGTGGNSPLHFGNGTRLTVT.